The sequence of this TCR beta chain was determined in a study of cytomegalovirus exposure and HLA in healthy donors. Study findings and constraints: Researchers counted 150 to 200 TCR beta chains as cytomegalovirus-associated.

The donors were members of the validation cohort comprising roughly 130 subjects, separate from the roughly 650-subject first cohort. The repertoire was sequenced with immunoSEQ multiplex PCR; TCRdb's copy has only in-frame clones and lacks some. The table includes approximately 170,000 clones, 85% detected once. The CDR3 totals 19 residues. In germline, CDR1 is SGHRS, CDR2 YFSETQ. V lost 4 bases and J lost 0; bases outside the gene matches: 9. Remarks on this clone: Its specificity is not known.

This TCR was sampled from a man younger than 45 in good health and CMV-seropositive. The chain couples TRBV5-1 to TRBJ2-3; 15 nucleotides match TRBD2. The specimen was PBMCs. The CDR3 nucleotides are TGCGCCAGCAGCATAACCCCCGGGACTAGCGGGGGGAGCACAGATACGCAGTATTTT. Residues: CASSITPGTSGGSTDTQYF.